The 22 T cell receptor beta chains presented below share a single source sample, sequenced in a study of blood T cell repertoires in COVID-19. The method was immunoSEQ multiplex PCR; TCRdb's version includes in-frame clones alone and lacks a portion of them. The sample consists of some 50,000 clones, 86% of them appearing once. Sequenced input: peripheral blood. These receptors came from a man in his forties or fifties with active COVID-19.

The V gene is TRBV30, the J gene TRBJ2-7; 7 bases fit TRBD1. Germline lookup yields CDR1 GTSNPN and CDR2 SVGIG (reference sequence). The CDR3 consists of 14 residues. Trimming removed 1 base from V and 0 bases from J; junction bases left unmatched: 3. The CDR3 region is CAWSGSGGSYEQYF. For the CDR3, the DNA is TGTGCCTGGAGTGGGTCAGGGGGCTCCTACGAGCAGTACTTC.

The rearrangement joins TRBV4-1 to TRBJ2-1; 13 bases agree with TRBD2. This CDR3 is 15 amino acids long. Germline trimming cut 4 bases from V and 9 bases from J; bases unmatched to any gene: 6. Per the germline V gene, CDR1 is MGHRA and CDR2 is YSYEKL. CDR3 region: CASSLGLAGEGEQFF. CDR3 in DNA: TGCGCCAGCAGCCTCGGACTAGCGGGAGAGGGTGAGCAGTTCTTC.

V and J are TRBV7-9 and TRBJ2-7, with D tentatively TRBD2 (5 bases). The CDR3 runs to 14 residues. V shed 3 bases and J shed 5 bases, with 14 bases lying between them. Germline CDR1 SEHNR, CDR2 FQNEAQ (reference sequence). The CDR3 loop reads CASSLTGMRDEQYF. The CDR3 nucleotides read TGTGCCAGCAGCTTGACCGGGATGCGCGACGAGCAGTACTTC.

This chain links TRBV6-2 or TRBV6-3 with TRBJ2-5, with D possibly matching TRBD1 (6 bases). Germline loops: CDR1 MNHEY, CDR2 SVGEGT. The V end was cut by 0 bases, the J end by 3 bases, with 8 bases between. The CDR3 sequence is 14 residues long. In nucleotides, the CDR3 is TGTGCCAGCAGTTACTCTGCAGGGGAAGAGACCCAGTACTTC. It specifies CASSYSAGEETQYF.

The chain links TRBV6-5 to TRBJ2-1; 10 bases agree with TRBD2. The V gene end was trimmed by 7 bases and the J gene end by 9 bases; junction bases not matched to a gene: 12. Looked up from germline, CDR1 is MNHEY and CDR2 is SVGAGI. There are 15 residues in the CDR3. This CDR3 is CASISVAGGQPEQFF. Written as DNA, the CDR3 is TGTGCCAGCATAAGCGTAGCGGGAGGTCAACCTGAGCAGTTCTTC.

The CDR3 DNA sequence: TGTGCCAGCAGTTACCGGACAGGGAATGGCTACACCTTC. Translation: CASSYRTGNGYTF. This chain uses TRBV6-6 with TRBJ1-2, with TRBD1 matching over 8 bases. Germline V gene sequence: CDR1 MNHNY, CDR2 SVGAGI (reference sequence). This CDR3 has 13 amino acids. J gave up 6 bases and V 2 bases, and 2 bases lay outside the gene matches.

V is TRBV6-5 and J is TRBJ2-7, with D perhaps matching TRBD1 (5 bases). The CDR3 loop spans 14 amino acids. CDR1 MNHEY and CDR2 SVGAGI come from the germline V gene. Deletions cut 2 bases from V and 2 bases from J, with 10 bases between. CDR3 in amino acids: CASSYGADPYEQYF. The CDR3 DNA follows: TGTGCCAGCAGTTACGGGGCAGACCCCTACGAGCAGTACTTC.

The chain uses TRBV13 and TRBJ2-5; the match to TRBD1 covers 8 bases. Trimming removed 6 bases from V and 4 bases from J; junction bases left unmatched: 10. The germline V gene has CDR1 PRHDT and CDR2 FYEKMQ (reference sequence). The CDR3 extends over 15 amino acids. The CDR3 region is CASSKQGVGRETQYF. The CDR3 DNA reads TGTGCCAGCAGTAAACAGGGGGTAGGGAGAGAGACCCAGTACTTC. Drawing the rest from reference TRBV13 and TRBJ2-5, the complete variable domain is AAGVIQSPRHLIKEKRETATLKCYPIPRHDTVYWYQQGPGQDPQFLISFYEKMQSDKGSIPDRFSAQQFSDYHSELNMSSLELGDSALYFCASSKQGVGRETQYFGPGTRLLVL.

V and J are TRBV30 and TRBJ2-5, with unresolved D. CDR1 and CDR2 (germline): GTSNPN, SVGIG (reference sequence). V lost 5 bases to trimming and J lost 4 bases, with 11 bases between them. This CDR3 has 12 residues. The CDR3 DNA reads as TGTGCCTGGGGATCTTGGAGAGAGACCCAGTACTTC. Amino acids: CAWGSWRETQYF.

The chain uses TRBV14 and TRBJ1-2, with D tentatively TRBD1 (5 bases). CDR1 and CDR2 (germline): SGHDN, FVKESK. This CDR3 is built from 15 residues. Deletions cut 1 base from V and 4 bases from J, with 13 bases between. The CDR3: CASSQAAGWGYGYTF. CDR3 sequence (DNA): TGTGCCAGCAGCCAAGCGGCAGGGTGGGGCTATGGCTACACCTTC.

The V gene is TRBV4-2, the J gene TRBJ1-3, with D uncertain. The CDR3 has 17 amino acids. CDR1 is LGHNA, CDR2 YNFKEQ, per germline. V lost 1 base and J lost 2, with 15 bases in between. The CDR3 loop reads CASSQGLAGSAGNTIYF. The CDR3 nucleotides are TGTGCCAGCAGCCAAGGTCTGGCGGGGTCTGCTGGAAACACCATATATTTT.

The gene calls are TRBV5-8 and TRBJ1-2; D remains unclear. The V gene lost 6 bases and the J gene lost 5 bases, with 17 bases spanning the gap. Germline assignment: CDR1 SGHTS and CDR2 YDEGEE. This CDR3 contains 14 residues. CDR3 DNA: TGTGCCAGCACCGTCCCGTATTTTTTTTATGGCTACACCTTC. It translates to CASTVPYFFYGYTF.

The V and J genes are TRBV3-1 (or the pseudogene TRBV3-2) and TRBJ1-4, with 8 bases matching TRBD1. Germline lookup yields CDR1 LGHDT and CDR2 YNNKEL (reference sequence). This CDR3 contains 16 residues. V gave up 2 bases and J gave up 4 bases; unmatched junction bases: 6. CDR3 bases: TGTGCCAGCAGCCAATTTTTGGGACAGGTTAATGAAAAACTGTTTTTT. Its protein product is CASSQFLGQVNEKLFF.

The chain has TRBV7-2 and TRBJ2-1; TRBD2 matches at 8 bases. Germline V CDR1 and CDR2: SGHTA, FQGNSA. V lost 4 bases to trimming and J lost 7 bases; unmatched junction nucleotides: 6. The CDR3 is 14 amino acids. In DNA form, the CDR3 reads TGTGCCAGCAGCTCTGGACTAGCTCTGAATGAGCAGTTCTTC. It is translated as CASSSGLALNEQFF.

The chain joins TRBV7-8 to TRBJ2-1; 14 nucleotides match TRBD2. This CDR3 contains 16 residues. J gave up 12 bases and V 3 bases, and 10 bases lay outside the gene matches. Germline V CDR1 and CDR2: SGHVS, FQNEAQ. The CDR3 reads CASSFGRGTSGRGQFF. The CDR3 DNA follows: TGTGCCAGCAGCTTCGGGCGCGGGACTAGCGGGAGAGGGCAGTTCTTC.

The chain combines TRBV28 with TRBJ1-4; D is perhaps TRBD1 (5 bases). The ends were cut back, 5 bases at V and 5 bases at J, with 15 bases in the middle. This CDR3 spans 15 amino acids. Germline V gene sequence: CDR1 MDHEN, CDR2 SYDVKM. The chain's CDR3 is CASSPRGDFNEKLFF. The CDR3 DNA sequence: TGTGCCAGCAGTCCGCGGGGGGACTTCAATGAAAAACTGTTTTTT.

A single count supports this clone. The chain has TRBV10-2 and TRBJ1-1; TRBD1 matches at 8 bases. Germline loops: CDR1 WSHSY, CDR2 SAAADI. The trim removed 2 bases at V and 3 bases at J, leaving 11 bases unmatched. The CDR3 is made up of 17 amino acids. As DNA, the CDR3 is TGCGCCAGCAGTGAGGCGATTAGACAGGGGCCCTACACTGAAGCTTTCTTT. This translates into CASSEAIRQGPYTEAFF.

For this clone: At one end, the junction sequence differs from germline, possibly due to a read error. The chain uses TRBV6-5 and TRBJ2-1; possibly TRBD2 for D (5 bases). Germline V CDR1 and CDR2: MNHEY, SVGAGI. The length of the CDR3 is 13 residues. The CDR3 reads CPGLCGFFNEQFF. The CDR3 nucleotides read TGCCCCGGGCTTTGCGGGTTCTTCAATGAGCAGTTCTTC.

This clone showed up just a few times. This chain joins TRBV27 and TRBJ2-7; D is perhaps TRBD1 (6 bases). The CDR3 loop spans 14 amino acids. The V and J ends lost 5 bases and 0 bases respectively, with 11 bases between them. Germline V gives CDR1 MNHEY, CDR2 SMNVEV (reference sequence). CDR3 DNA: TGTGCCAGCAGTCTAACCAGGGGCTCCTACGAGCAGTACTTC. It yields the protein CASSLTRGSYEQYF.

The chain employs TRBV7-9 and TRBJ2-4; possible D gene TRBD1, 6 bases. This CDR3 has 17 amino acids. Trimming shortened V by 0 bases and J by 0 bases, and 12 bases separated the two germline ends. CDR1 is SEHNR, CDR2 FQNEAQ, per germline (reference sequence). CDR3 in DNA: TGTGCCAGCAGCTTAGCGAGACAGGCCCTAGCCAAAAACATTCAGTACTTC. Translating it yields CASSLARQALAKNIQYF.

The chain recombines TRBV3-1 (or the pseudogene TRBV3-2) with TRBJ1-3; unclear D gene. Germline V lookup: CDR1 LGHDT, CDR2 YNNKEL (reference sequence). The V gene lost 3 bases and the J gene lost 1 base, with 7 bases spanning the gap. The CDR3 runs 14 residues. The CDR3 bases are TGTGCCAGCAGCCAGGAACTATCTGGAAACACCATATATTTT. Its translation: CASSQELSGNTIYF.

The V gene is TRBV24-1, the J gene TRBJ2-5, with 10 positions matching TRBD1. The CDR3 loop spans 16 amino acids. V was pared by 5 bases and J by 3 bases, with 8 bases of the junction left unmatched. Per germline, CDR1 KGHDR and CDR2 SFDVKD. In DNA form, the CDR3 reads TGTGCCACCAGTGCCACGACCGGGACAGGGGAAGAGACCCAGTACTTC. Its translation is CATSATTGTGEETQYF.